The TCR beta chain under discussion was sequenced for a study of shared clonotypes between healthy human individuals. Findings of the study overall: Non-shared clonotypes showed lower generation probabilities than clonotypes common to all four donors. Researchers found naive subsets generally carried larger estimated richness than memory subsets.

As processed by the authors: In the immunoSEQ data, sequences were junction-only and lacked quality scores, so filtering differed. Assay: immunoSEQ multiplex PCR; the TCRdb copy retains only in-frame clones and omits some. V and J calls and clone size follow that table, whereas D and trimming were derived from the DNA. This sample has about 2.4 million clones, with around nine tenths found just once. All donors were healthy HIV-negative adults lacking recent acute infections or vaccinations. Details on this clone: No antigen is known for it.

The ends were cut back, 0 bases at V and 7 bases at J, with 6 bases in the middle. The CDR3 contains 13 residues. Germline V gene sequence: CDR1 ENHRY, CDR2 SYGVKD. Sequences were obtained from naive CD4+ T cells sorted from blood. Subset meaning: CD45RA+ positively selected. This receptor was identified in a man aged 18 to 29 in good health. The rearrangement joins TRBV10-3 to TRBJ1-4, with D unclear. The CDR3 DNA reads TGTGCCATCAGTGAGTCGATGGGTGAAAAACTGTTTTTT. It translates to CAISESMGEKLFF.